This entry lists 17 T cell receptor beta chains sequenced from one sample in a study of T cell repertoires in ileal Crohn's disease. The time point here: neoterminal ileum biopsy at postoperative endoscopy, about 6 months after surgery. Some clones are missing from TCRdb's copy, which holds only in-frame ones; the method was immunoSEQ multiplex PCR. The top ten hold approximately 15% of the sample, which has 8,500 to 13,000 clones, about four fifths seen once. The specimen sequenced was ileal tissue. The receptors were gathered from an adult with Crohn's disease.

The J gene is TRBJ2-1, the V gene TRBV18; the D gene is possibly TRBD2 (6 bases). From germline, CDR1 is KGHSH and CDR2 LQKENI. V lost 6 bases, J lost 8 bases, and 20 bases lay in between. CDR3 size: 15 residues. This CDR3 reads CASSSGLRPEDEQFF. In nucleotides, the CDR3 is TGTGCCAGCTCTTCGGGACTGCGACCAGAGGATGAGCAGTTCTTC.

The rearrangement uses TRBV11-3 and TRBJ2-1; 13 bases line up with TRBD2. Looked up from germline, CDR1 is SGHNT and CDR2 is YENEEA. The CDR3 loop spans 17 amino acids. The junction had 12 bases not matched to a gene; V was cut back by 5 bases and J by 8 bases. The CDR3 coding sequence is TGTGCCAGCAGCCTCGGACTAGCGGGAGTTGGGCTCGATGAGCAGTTCTTC. It encodes CASSLGLAGVGLDEQFF.

The rearrangement links TRBV7-9 to TRBJ2-5; 8 nucleotides align to TRBD1. The CDR3 runs 17 residues. V trimming: 5 bases; J trimming: 0 bases; junction bases outside the gene matches: 11. Germline V gives CDR1 SEHNR, CDR2 FQNEAQ (reference sequence). CDR3 coding DNA: TGTGCCAGCAGCAAATGGTCGGCAGGGGGCTACCAAGAGACCCAGTACTTC. Protein sequence: CASSKWSAGGYQETQYF.

The chain uses TRBV6-1 and TRBJ2-6; the D is unclear. V lost 8 bases to trimming and J lost 2 bases, with 13 bases between them. CDR3 length equals 15 residues. Germline CDR1 MNHNS, CDR2 SASEGT. CDR3 sequence reads: CASDLRLPGANVLTF. CDR3 bases: TGTGCCAGCGACCTCAGGTTACCTGGGGCCAACGTCCTGACTTTC.

As DNA, the CDR3 is TGTGCCAGCAGCTTAGAGTCTGTTGAGCAGTACTTC. This sequence encodes CASSLESVEQYF. V is TRBV7-9 and J is TRBJ2-5, with D hard to call. Germline CDR1 SEHNR, CDR2 FQNEAQ (reference sequence). Trimming pared 1 base from V and 11 bases from J, leaving 11 bases between. CDR3 length: 12 residues.

This chain connects TRBV11-2 to TRBJ2-7, with 9 positions matching TRBD2. V lost 4 bases to trimming and J lost 2 bases; unmatched junction nucleotides: 15. CDR1 and CDR2 from the germline V gene are SGHAT and FQNNGV. CDR3 length: 18 amino acids. The CDR3 loop is CASSSLTSGGGGAYEQYF. DNA of the CDR3: TGTGCCAGCAGCTCCCTGACTAGCGGAGGAGGAGGAGCCTACGAGCAGTACTTC.

The rearrangement uses TRBV11-2 and TRBJ2-2, with D maybe TRBD2 (6 bases). The germline V and J ends were trimmed by 1 base and 7 bases, with 13 bases remaining between them. The CDR3 consists of 15 residues. Germline-derived CDR1 and CDR2 are SGHAT and FQNNGV. The CDR3 bases are TGTGCCAGCAGCTTAGGGCGGGGCGCGGGCGGGGAGCTGTTTTTT. This sequence encodes CASSLGRGAGGELFF.

V usage is TRBV19 and J usage is TRBJ1-2; 12 bases are a match to TRBD1. CDR1 and CDR2 from the germline V gene are LNHDA and SQIVND (reference sequence). The length of the CDR3 is 15 residues. The ends lost 5 bases at V and 12 bases at J; junction bases unmatched: 13. As DNA, the CDR3 is TGTGCCAGTAGTTCTAACCTCCGGGACAGGGGGCTGAACACCTTC. Its translation is CASSSNLRDRGLNTF.

The rearrangement joins TRBV7-8 to TRBJ2-2, with TRBD2 matching over 12 bases. The CDR3 runs 17 residues. Germline V lookup: CDR1 SGHVS, CDR2 FQNEAQ. V lost 4 bases, J lost 6 bases, and 9 bases stayed unmatched. CDR3 region: CASSSIGLAGRAGELFF. DNA of the CDR3: TGTGCCAGCAGCTCCATCGGACTAGCGGGAAGGGCCGGGGAGCTGTTTTTT.

V usage is TRBV7-2 and J usage is TRBJ2-3; 13 nucleotides line up with TRBD2. This CDR3 region has 18 residues. Per germline, CDR1 SGHTA and CDR2 FQGNSA. Losses at the gene ends were 5 bases for V and 5 bases for J; bases not matched to a gene: 13. CDR3 DNA sequence: TGTGCCAGCAGCCCCGGGACTAGCGGGATTGGAGGTGTAGATACGCAGTATTTT. Its translation: CASSPGTSGIGGVDTQYF.

The gene calls are TRBV6-5 and TRBJ2-3, with 11 bases matching TRBD2. Germline V lookup: CDR1 MNHEY, CDR2 SVGAGI. The V gene end was trimmed by 6 bases and the J gene end by 0 bases; junction bases not matched to a gene: 2. This CDR3 region has 15 residues. The CDR3 is CASRTSGTSTDTQYF. The DNA of the CDR3 is TGTGCCAGCAGGACTAGCGGGACTAGCACAGATACGCAGTATTTT.

This rearrangement joins TRBV28 to TRBJ2-7; a possible D gene is TRBD2 (5 bases). CDR3 length equals 14 residues. Trimming left V 7 bases short and J 2 bases short, with 15 bases between. Germline V gene lookup returns CDR1 MDHEN and CDR2 SYDVKM. The CDR3 spells CASTHRGLAYEQYF. The CDR3 DNA is TGTGCCAGCACCCATCGGGGTCTCGCCTACGAGCAGTACTTC.

J is TRBJ2-5 and V is TRBV6-6, with D maybe TRBD1 (6 bases). Between the trimmed V and J ends, which lost 5 bases and 2 bases, there was a span of 9 bases. CDR1 is MNHNY and CDR2 is SVGAGI in the germline V gene (reference sequence). This CDR3 contains 13 residues. The CDR3 reads CASSPTGQETQYF. The DNA for the CDR3 is TGTGCCAGCAGTCCGACAGGACAAGAGACCCAGTACTTC.

V and J are TRBV6-1 and TRBJ2-4; D uncertain. This CDR3 is 15 amino acids long. Germline V gene lookup returns CDR1 MNHNS and CDR2 SASEGT. Deletions cut 2 bases from V and 1 base from J, with 9 bases between. The CDR3 sequence is CASSETVVAKNIQYF. The CDR3 DNA reads TGTGCCAGCAGTGAAACAGTTGTGGCCAAAAACATTCAGTACTTC.

The genes are TRBV14 and TRBJ1-2, with 9 bases that match TRBD1. Germline CDR1 SGHDN, CDR2 FVKESK. The CDR3 loop spans 14 amino acids. Losses at the gene ends were 4 bases for V and 5 bases for J; bases not matched to a gene: 5. CDR3 protein: CASSPTGGGYGYTF. The CDR3 region has the DNA TGTGCCAGCAGCCCTACAGGGGGCGGATATGGCTACACCTTC. Based on the CDR3 plus reference TRBV14 and TRBJ1-2, the full variable domain is EAGVTQFPSHSVIEKGQTVTLRCDPISGHDNLYWYRRVMGKEIKFLLHFVKESKQDESGMPNNRFLAERTGGTYSTLKVQPAELEDSGVYFCASSPTGGGYGYTFGSGTRLTVV.

This clone appeared a single time. The chain employs TRBV5-8 and TRBJ1-5; the match to TRBD1 covers 7 bases. CDR3 length: 15 amino acids. Germline CDR1 and CDR2: SGHTS and YDEGEE. V shed 5 bases and J 3 bases; nucleotides not matched to a gene: 8. In DNA, the CDR3 is TGTGCCAGCAGTAACTACAGGGGAGTCAATCAGCCCCAGCATTTT. Its translation is CASSNYRGVNQPQHF.

A word on this clone: In the same sample, other DNA sequences code for this CDR3. The chain links TRBV11-2 to TRBJ2-1; 13 bases align to TRBD2. The junction had 1 base not matched to a gene; V was cut back by 4 bases and J by 4 bases. Germline lookup yields CDR1 SGHAT and CDR2 FQNNGV. This CDR3 contains 15 residues. For the CDR3, the DNA is TGTGCCAGCAGCTCGGGACTAGCGGGATACAATGAGCAGTTCTTC. Its translation: CASSSGLAGYNEQFF. Looking up the rest from reference TRBV11-2 and TRBJ2-1 gives the full variable domain: EAGVAQSPRYKIIEKRQSVAFWCNPISGHATLYWYQQILGQGPKLLIQFQNNGVVDDSQLPKDRFSAERLKGVDSTLKIQPAKLEDSAVYLCASSSGLAGYNEQFFGPGTRLTVL.